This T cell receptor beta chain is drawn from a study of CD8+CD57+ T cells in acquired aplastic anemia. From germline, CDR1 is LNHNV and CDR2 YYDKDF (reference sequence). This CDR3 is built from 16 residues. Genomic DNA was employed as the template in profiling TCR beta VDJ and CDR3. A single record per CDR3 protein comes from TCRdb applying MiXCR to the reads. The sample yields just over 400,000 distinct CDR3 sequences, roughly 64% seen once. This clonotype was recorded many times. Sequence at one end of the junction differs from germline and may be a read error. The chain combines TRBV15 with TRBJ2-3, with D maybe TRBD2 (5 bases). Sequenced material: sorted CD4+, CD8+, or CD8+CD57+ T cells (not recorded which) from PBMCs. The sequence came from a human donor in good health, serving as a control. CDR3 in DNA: TGTGCCACCAGGAGAGTAGTGGAGGAGCCCACAGATACGCAGTATTTT. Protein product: CATRRVVEEPTDTQYF.